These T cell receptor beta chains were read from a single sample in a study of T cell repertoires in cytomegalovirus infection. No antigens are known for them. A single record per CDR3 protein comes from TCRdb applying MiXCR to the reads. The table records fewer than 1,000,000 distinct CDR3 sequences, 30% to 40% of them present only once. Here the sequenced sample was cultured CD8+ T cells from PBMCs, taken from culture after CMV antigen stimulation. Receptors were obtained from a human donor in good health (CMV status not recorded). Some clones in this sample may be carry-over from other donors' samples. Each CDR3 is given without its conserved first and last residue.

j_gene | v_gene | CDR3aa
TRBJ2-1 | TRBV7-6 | ASSLNGGSYNEQF
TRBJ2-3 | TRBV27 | ASSPTSGGPLFTDTQY
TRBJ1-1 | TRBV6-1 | AIISQGSAEAF
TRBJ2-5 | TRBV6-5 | ASSYSGRVETQY
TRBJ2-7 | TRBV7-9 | ASSLRMGSSYEQY
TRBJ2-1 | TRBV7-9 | ASRPTGTGVFYNEQF
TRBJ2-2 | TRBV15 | ATSIRDRPVGELF
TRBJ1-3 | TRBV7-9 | ASSFSRLGRSGNTIY
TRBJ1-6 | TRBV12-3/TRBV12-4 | ASSLTGGINSPLH
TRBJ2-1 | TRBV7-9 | ASSFSWDNEQF
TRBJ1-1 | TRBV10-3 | AISEQLARPTEAF
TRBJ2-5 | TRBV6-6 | ASSRSGTAQETQY
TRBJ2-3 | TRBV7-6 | ASSRTPLASTDTQY
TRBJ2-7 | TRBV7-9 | ASSLLTDTTYEQY
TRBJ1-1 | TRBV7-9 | ASSPTGQDNEAF
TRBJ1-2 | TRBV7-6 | ASSLPEGGYT
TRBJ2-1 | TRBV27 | ASSPQGQGAFDEQF
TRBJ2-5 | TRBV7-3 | ASSLVAGRAETQY
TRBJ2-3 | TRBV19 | ASSILSGGTDTQY
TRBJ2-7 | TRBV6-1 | ASSEWPGAVRDEQY
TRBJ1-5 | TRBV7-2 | ASSLRAHSNQPQH
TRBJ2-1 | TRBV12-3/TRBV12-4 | ASSFSEQGAPYNEQF
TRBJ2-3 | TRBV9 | ASSVATGPSTDTQY
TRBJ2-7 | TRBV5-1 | ASRRVLGSGLPPTYEQY
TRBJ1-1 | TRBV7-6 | ASSLGRLGTEAF
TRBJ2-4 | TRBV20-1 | SARDLDRENIQY
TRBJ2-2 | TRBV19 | ASRAGQPNTGELF
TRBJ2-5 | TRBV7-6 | ASSFFAGGQETQY
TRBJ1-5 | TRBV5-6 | ASSRLTGSDQPQH
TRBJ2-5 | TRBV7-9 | ASSRVGRTQETQY
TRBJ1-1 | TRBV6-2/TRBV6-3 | ASRAIGQNTEAF
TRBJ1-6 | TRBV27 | ASKDKLLSSYNSPLH
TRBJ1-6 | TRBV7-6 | SSSQLGQGNSPLH
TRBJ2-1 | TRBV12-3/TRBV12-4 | ASKTGGTGSYNEQF
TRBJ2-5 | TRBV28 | ASSLGPYQETQY